The 19 T cell receptor beta chains in this list originate from one sample, sequenced in a study of technical replicates of blood from four donors. Sequenced by immunoSEQ multiplex PCR; TCRdb stores in-frame clones only, minus some. The sample consists of around 100,000 clones, around 96% of them appearing once. Specimen: T cells isolated from PBMCs. The receptors come from a human donor in good health.

J is TRBJ2-6 and V is TRBV18; 9 nucleotides line up with TRBD1. Germline CDR1 is KGHSH and CDR2 is LQKENI. Trimming removed 8 bases from V and 0 bases from J; junction bases left unmatched: 5. There are 16 residues in the CDR3. Here the CDR3 DNA reads TGTGCCAGCCGAGGACAGGGGAGCTCTGGGGCCAACGTCCTGACTTTC. This encodes CASRGQGSSGANVLTF.

The genes are TRBV7-3 and TRBJ1-2; 8 bases are shared with TRBD1. The CDR3 runs to 13 residues. Per the germline V gene, CDR1 is SGHTA and CDR2 is FQGTGA. V lost 4 bases to trimming and J lost 8 bases; unmatched junction nucleotides: 6. This CDR3 is CASSSGGQTGYTF. For the CDR3, the DNA is TGTGCCAGCAGCTCAGGGGGCCAAACGGGCTACACCTTC.

The rearrangement joins TRBV2 to TRBJ2-1, with 11 bases matching TRBD2. Germline V gene sequence: CDR1 SNHLY, CDR2 FYNNEI. V lost 7 bases and J lost 5; bases outside the gene matches: 10. The CDR3 spans 16 residues. CDR3 sequence: CASTTSGRRANNEQFF. The CDR3 nucleotides read TGTGCCAGCACTACTAGCGGGAGAAGAGCTAACAATGAGCAGTTCTTC.

The chain couples TRBV15 to TRBJ1-1; no reliable D call. Germline CDR1 reads LNHNV; CDR2 reads YYDKDF (reference sequence). Trimming pared 5 bases from V and 4 bases from J, leaving 8 bases between. The CDR3 is 12 amino acids. In nucleotides, the CDR3 is TGTGCCACCAGCCACCTGAGCACTGAAGCTTTCTTT. Encoded protein: CATSHLSTEAFF.

CDR3 coding DNA: TGTGCCAGCTCACAGGAGGGGACTGGGAATCAGCCCCAGCATTTT. Amino acids: CASSQEGTGNQPQHF. This rearrangement joins TRBV18 to TRBJ1-5, with a possible D match to TRBD1 (5 bases). V was clipped by 4 bases and J by 4 bases, with 14 bases between them. The CDR3 is 15 residues long. Per germline, CDR1 KGHSH and CDR2 LQKENI.

The chain is built from TRBV6-1 and TRBJ1-5; D unclear. V was shortened by 4 bases and J by 0 bases, with 10 bases between the two germline ends. Germline CDR1 MNHNS, CDR2 SASEGT. This CDR3 comprises 15 residues. CDR3 bases: TGTGCCAGCAGTGGTCCCAGCGATAGCAATCAGCCCCAGCATTTT. It specifies CASSGPSDSNQPQHF.

This sequence joins TRBV7-8 and TRBJ1-3; D is undetermined. Germline loops: CDR1 SGHVS, CDR2 FQNEAQ. V dropped 5 bases and J dropped 8 bases, with 13 bases sitting between them. This CDR3 spans 13 amino acids. CDR3 amino acids: CASSRMASDTIYF. CDR3 nucleotides: TGTGCCAGCAGCAGGATGGCGAGCGACACCATATATTTT.

The rearrangement joins TRBV7-9 to TRBJ2-2; TRBD2 agrees at 7 bases. The J segment lost 1 base and the V segment lost 5 bases, leaving 7 bases of the junction unmatched. This CDR3 contains 16 residues. Germline V CDR1 and CDR2: SEHNR, FQNEAQ (reference sequence). Written as DNA, the CDR3 is TGTGCCAGCAGCCGGATGGGGGGGGTGAACACCGGGGAGCTGTTTTTT. Protein: CASSRMGGVNTGELFF.

This rearrangement joins TRBV19 to TRBJ1-2; 12 bases are shared with TRBD1. The trim removed 3 bases at V and 5 bases at J, leaving 10 bases unmatched. This CDR3 contains 17 residues. CDR1 is LNHDA and CDR2 is SQIVND in the germline V gene (reference sequence). As DNA, the CDR3 is TGTGCCAGTAGTATTGCCCATGGGGACAGGGGGCTGTATGGCTACACCTTC. It specifies CASSIAHGDRGLYGYTF.

V and J are TRBV28 and TRBJ1-1; possibly TRBD1 for D (5 bases). CDR1 is MDHEN and CDR2 is SYDVKM in the germline V gene. V dropped 5 bases and J dropped 1 base, with 11 bases sitting between them. This CDR3 has 14 residues. The CDR3 nucleotides are TGTGCCAGCAGTCCCCCGGGGGGGAACACTGAAGCTTTCTTT. Translated, it gives CASSPPGGNTEAFF.

This sequence joins TRBV19 and TRBJ2-6; D perhaps matches TRBD2 (5 bases). The V gene lost 6 bases and the J gene lost 0 bases, with 9 bases spanning the gap. Germline CDR1 and CDR2: LNHDA and SQIVND (reference sequence). The CDR3 has 15 residues. CDR3 loop: CASRTMGSGANVLTF. The CDR3 nucleotides read TGTGCCAGTAGGACTATGGGCTCTGGGGCCAACGTCCTGACTTTC.

V and J are TRBV29-1 and TRBJ2-1; maybe TRBD2 (6 bases). Germline-derived CDR1 and CDR2 are SQVTM and ANQGSEA. Between the trimmed V and J ends, which lost 7 bases and 0 bases, there was a span of 10 bases. CDR3 length: 13 amino acids. The CDR3 loop is CSGSSVSYNEQFF. The CDR3 nucleotides read TGCAGCGGGTCTAGCGTCTCCTACAATGAGCAGTTCTTC.

V usage is TRBV7-2 and J usage is TRBJ2-3, with 7 nucleotides matching TRBD2. J gave up 10 bases and V 5 bases, and 6 bases lay outside the gene matches. CDR3 length: 12 amino acids. Germline CDR1 and CDR2: SGHTA and FQGNSA. The CDR3 DNA sequence: TGTGCCAGCAGCCTTATGGGGGGGGCGCAGTATTTT. Encoded protein: CASSLMGGAQYF.

This sequence joins TRBV4-2 and TRBJ2-7, with TRBD1 as a possible D gene (6 bases). CDR3 length: 13 residues. V lost 4 bases and J 6 bases, leaving 13 bases between the germline ends. From germline, CDR1 is LGHNA and CDR2 YNFKEQ. CDR3 protein: CASSPNRDGEQYF. The CDR3 nucleotides read TGTGCCAGCAGCCCTAACAGGGACGGCGAGCAGTACTTC.

The chain joins TRBV4-3 to TRBJ2-5; D is possibly TRBD1 (5 bases). Germline V CDR1 and CDR2: LGHNA, YSLEER. Trimming pared 0 bases from V and 1 base from J, leaving 15 bases between. The CDR3 has 17 amino acids. The CDR3 DNA is TGCGCCAGCAGCCAAGATTGGGGCATCCCCTCCCAAGAGACCCAGTACTTC. This sequence encodes CASSQDWGIPSQETQYF.

V gene TRBV5-4 combines with J gene TRBJ2-6; D gene unclear. Germline V CDR1 and CDR2: SGHNT, YYREEE (reference sequence). This CDR3 has 11 residues. The CDR3 sequence is CALSGANVLTF. CDR3 nucleotides: TGTGCTCTCTCTGGGGCCAACGTCCTGACTTTC.

V usage is TRBV30 and J usage is TRBJ1-3; 7 bases align to TRBD1. Germline CDR1 is GTSNPN and CDR2 is SVGIG (reference sequence). There are 14 residues in the CDR3. V shed 5 bases and J 0 bases; nucleotides not matched to a gene: 4. The CDR3 here is CAWGTVSSGNTIYF. The DNA of the CDR3 is TGTGCCTGGGGGACAGTCTCCTCTGGAAACACCATATATTTT.

As to this clone: At the DNA level, this CDR3 is encoded by other sequences in the same sample as well. The chain couples TRBV6-1 to TRBJ2-5; 7 bases line up with TRBD2. CDR1 is MNHNS and CDR2 is SASEGT in the germline V gene. The trim removed 6 bases at V and 5 bases at J, leaving 6 bases unmatched. This CDR3 is 13 amino acids long. The chain's CDR3 is CASSGISGETQYF. CDR3 sequence (DNA): TGTGCCAGCAGCGGTATTAGCGGGGAGACCCAGTACTTC.

V and J are TRBV9 and TRBJ1-2, with D unclear. V shed 2 bases and J shed 5 bases, with 16 bases lying between them. Looked up from germline, CDR1 is SGDLS and CDR2 is YYNGEE. This CDR3 is built from 15 residues. The chain's CDR3 is CASSVTPDSLYGYTF. The CDR3 nucleotides read TGTGCCAGCAGCGTTACCCCGGACTCCCTATATGGCTACACCTTC.